The rows below give T cell receptor beta chains drawn from one sample of a study of blood T cell repertoires in COVID-19. TCRdb's table, derived via immunoSEQ multiplex PCR, lists solely in-frame clones and lacks some. There are about 340,000 clones in the sample; about 86% occur only once, and 4% to 5.5% lies in the top ten. The specimen sequenced was PBMCs or T cells enriched from blood (not recorded which). The source is a woman in her forties with acute COVID-19. The CDR3 runs from the conserved cysteine through the conserved F or W. The D gene is left open where the match is weak. The size entry is marked missing in some rows and otherwise reads once, few, many or a size class.

J gene	V gene	clone size	D gene	CDR3 protein	CDR3 DNA
TRBJ1-3	TRBV2	NA	NA	CASSATGSGGTIYF	TGTGCCAGCAGTGCCACAGGGTCGGGAGGCACCATATATTTT
TRBJ1-5	TRBV7-2	NA	NA	CASSLAPGSSHPQHF	TGTGCCAGCAGCTTAGCGCCCGGGAGCAGTCACCCCCAGCATTTT
TRBJ1-4	TRBV15	NA	TRBD1	CATSRDHRGGEKLFF	TGTGCCACCAGCAGAGACCACAGGGGAGGCGAAAAACTGTTTTTT
TRBJ2-2	TRBV13	NA	NA	CASSLGWSLASYGQSNTGELFF	TGTGCCAGCAGCTTAGGGTGGAGTCTGGCAAGCTATGGTCAATCGAACACCGGGGAGCTGTTTTTT
TRBJ2-3	TRBV4-1	NA	NA	CASSQEGRGTDTQYF	TGCGCCAGCAGCCAAGAGGGGAGAGGGACAGATACGCAGTATTTT
TRBJ1-2	TRBV7-2	NA	NA	CASSRGFSGGYTF	TGTGCCAGCAGCCGAGGGTTTTCTGGTGGCTACACCTTC
TRBJ2-3	TRBV7-9	NA	NA	CASSKKGDWRTDTQYF	TGTGCCAGCAGCAAGAAAGGCGACTGGCGCACAGATACGCAGTATTTT
TRBJ1-3	TRBV27	many	TRBD1	CASMWTGVFNTIYF	TGTGCCAGCATGTGGACAGGGGTGTTCAACACCATATATTTT
TRBJ2-2	TRBV6-4	once	TRBD2	CASSRTSGLRTGELFF	TGTGCCAGCAGCCGGACTAGCGGGTTACGCACCGGGGAGCTGTTTTTT
TRBJ2-7	TRBV21-1	NA	NA	CASSKDGSYEQYF	TGTGCCAGCAGCAAAGACGGGAGCTACGAGCAGTACTTC
TRBJ2-2	TRBV4-3	NA	NA	CASSQDHQGNGYPGELFF	TGCGCCAGCAGCCAGGACCACCAGGGGAATGGATATCCCGGGGAGCTGTTTTTT
TRBJ2-3	TRBV11-1	once	NA	CASSRLGGTDTQYF	TGTGCCAGCAGCCGACTAGGAGGGACAGATACGCAGTATTTT
TRBJ2-5	TRBV19	NA	TRBD1	CASRRDSQETQYF	TGTGCCAGTAGACGGGACAGCCAAGAGACCCAGTACTTC
TRBJ1-6	TRBV27	NA	NA	CASSLQSQYNSPLHF	TGTGCCAGCAGTTTACAAAGTCAGTATAATTCACCCCTCCACTTT
TRBJ1-2	TRBV7-2	NA	TRBD1	CASSTRQGGSYTF	TGTGCCAGCAGCACCAGACAGGGTGGGAGCTACACCTTC
TRBJ2-7	TRBV6-2/TRBV6-3	NA	NA	CASSYISQLTTYEQYF	TGTGCCAGCAGTTACATCTCCCAGCTGACGACTTACGAGCAGTACTTC
TRBJ1-5	TRBV20-1	NA	NA	CSASSGLGQPQHF	TGCAGTGCTAGTTCGGGACTGGGTCAGCCCCAGCATTTT
TRBJ1-3	TRBV9	few	NA	CASSVVGDNSGNTIYF	TGTGCCAGCAGCGTAGTAGGTGACAACTCTGGAAACACCATATATTTT
TRBJ1-4	TRBV5-1	NA	NA	CASSTGRLATNEKLFF	TGCGCCAGCAGCACGGGTCGACTTGCAACTAATGAAAAACTGTTTTTT
TRBJ1-2	TRBV28	NA	NA	CASSSRGHGYTF	TGTGCCAGCAGTTCTAGAGGGCACGGCTACACCTTC
TRBJ1-1	TRBV5-8	NA	NA	CASSLIRYTEAFF	TGTGCCAGCAGCTTGATCAGATACACTGAAGCTTTCTTT
TRBJ2-7	TRBV19	few	NA	CASSILSWGGEQYF	TGTGCCAGTAGTATCCTTTCCTGGGGAGGCGAGCAGTACTTC
TRBJ1-2	TRBV6-6	once	NA	CASSRGSGYTF	TGTGCCAGCAGCCGAGGGAGTGGCTACACCTTC
TRBJ2-7	TRBV3-1/TRBV3-2	NA	TRBD1	CASSSQGFFYEQYF	TGTGCCAGCAGCTCACAGGGGTTTTTTTACGAGCAGTACTTC
TRBJ1-1	TRBV28	NA	NA	CASSFSDLNTEAFF	TGTGCCAGCAGTTTTTCAGACTTGAACACTGAAGCTTTCTTT
TRBJ1-3	TRBV18	NA	TRBD1	CASSPSGTGGPGNTIYF	TGTGCCAGCTCACCTTCCGGGACAGGGGGACCTGGAAACACCATATATTTT
TRBJ1-2	TRBV5-4	NA	NA	CASSLKHYGYTF	TGTGCCAGCAGCCTAAAACACTATGGCTACACCTTC
TRBJ2-5	TRBV28	once	NA	CASKSGLQETQYF	TGTGCCTCGAAAAGCGGGCTCCAAGAGACCCAGTACTTC
TRBJ1-5	TRBV7-2	few	NA	CASSSPNQPQHF	TGTGCCAGCAGCTCCCCGAATCAGCCCCAGCATTTT
TRBJ1-6	TRBV21-1	NA	NA	CASMRYGGTADSPLHF	TGTGCCAGCATGCGATATGGAGGGACAGCGGATTCACCCCTCCACTTT
TRBJ2-7	TRBV9	NA	NA	CASSVVPGMGEQYF	TGTGCCAGCAGCGTAGTCCCAGGGATGGGCGAGCAGTACTTC
TRBJ1-2	TRBV9	NA	TRBD1	CASSPQGDRGYTF	TGTGCCAGCAGCCCTCAGGGGGATCGCGGCTACACCTTC
TRBJ1-2	TRBV19	NA	TRBD1	CASQQGNYGYTF	TGTGCCAGTCAACAGGGGAACTATGGCTACACCTTC
TRBJ1-6	TRBV2	once	NA	CASSAAGHNSPLHF	TGTGCCAGCAGTGCGGCAGGCCATAATTCACCCCTCCACTTT
TRBJ2-7	TRBV18	NA	TRBD1	CASSTGQGTYYEQYF	TGTGCCAGCTCTACCGGACAGGGGACATACTACGAGCAGTACTTC
TRBJ1-4	TRBV7-9	once	NA	CASSLFSDRPNEKLFF	TGTGCCAGCAGCCTTTTTTCCGACAGGCCGAATGAAAAACTGTTTTTT
TRBJ2-7	TRBV7-2	NA	NA	CASSPPGLSRSSYEQYF	TGTGCCAGCAGCCCACCGGGACTTTCTCGCAGCTCCTACGAGCAGTACTTC
TRBJ1-6	TRBV5-1	few	TRBD1	CASSTGASLSNSPLHF	TGCGCCAGCAGCACAGGGGCAAGTCTTAGTAATTCACCCCTCCACTTT
TRBJ1-1	TRBV27	NA	NA	CASSLLSVPSQAFF	TGTGCCAGCAGCCTACTATCGGTCCCGTCCCAAGCTTTCTTT
TRBJ2-1	TRBV7-3	NA	TRBD2	CASSLRGLADYNEQFF	TGTGCCAGCAGCTTAAGGGGCCTAGCGGACTACAATGAGCAGTTCTTC
TRBJ2-1	TRBV24-1	NA	TRBD1	CATSGDREYNEQFF	TGTGCCACCAGCGGGGACAGAGAGTACAATGAGCAGTTCTTC
TRBJ1-1	TRBV7-9	once	TRBD1	CASSHQGAHLAFF	TGTGCCAGCAGCCATCAGGGGGCGCATCTTGCTTTCTTT
TRBJ2-5	TRBV5-1	few	NA	CASSFQSGQGETQYF	TGCGCCAGCAGCTTCCAGTCCGGTCAGGGAGAGACCCAGTACTTC
TRBJ2-2	TRBV19	few	TRBD2	CASSPRLAGGKNTGELFF	TGTGCCAGTAGTCCAAGACTAGCGGGAGGGAAAAACACCGGGGAGCTGTTTTTT
TRBJ1-5	TRBV6-1	few	NA	CASSEALTTRQPPQHF	TGTGCCAGCAGTGAAGCGCTTACAACCCGACAGCCGCCCCAGCATTTT
TRBJ1-3	TRBV9	NA	NA	CASSVVPGTGNTIYF	TGTGCCAGCAGCGTAGTGCCAGGAACTGGAAACACCATATATTTT
TRBJ2-3	TRBV18	NA	NA	CASSPGIKELSTDTQYF	TGTGCCAGCTCACCCGGGATCAAAGAGCTTAGCACAGATACGCAGTATTTT
TRBJ1-2	TRBV5-6	few	NA	CASSLNTRRRGYTF	TGTGCCAGCAGCTTGAATACCCGAAGGAGAGGCTACACCTTC